This T cell receptor beta chain was observed in a study of response to subunit inactivated influenza vaccine. Per germline, CDR1 DFQATT and CDR2 SNEGSKA (reference sequence). There are 16 residues in the CDR3. Trimming removed 1 base from V and 2 bases from J; junction bases left unmatched: 5. MiXCR was run by TCRdb on the RT-PCR reads, yielding one entry per CDR3 protein. The sample contains about 180,000 distinct CDR3 sequences, around 9% of which appear only once. Study-level results: Each seasonal influenza vaccination, the authors suggested, recruits few new T cells.

This clonotype was detected a few times. The antigen is not known. The TCR originated in a man in his fifties or sixties who received an inactivated influenza vaccine. J is TRBJ2-2 and V is TRBV20-1; 9 bases line up with TRBD2. Sequenced here: non-naive T cells sorted from PBMCs, sampled on the day of vaccination. The CDR3: CSARVPSGVNTGELFF. CDR3 DNA sequence: TGCAGTGCTAGAGTCCCTAGCGGGGTTAACACCGGGGAGCTGTTTTTT.